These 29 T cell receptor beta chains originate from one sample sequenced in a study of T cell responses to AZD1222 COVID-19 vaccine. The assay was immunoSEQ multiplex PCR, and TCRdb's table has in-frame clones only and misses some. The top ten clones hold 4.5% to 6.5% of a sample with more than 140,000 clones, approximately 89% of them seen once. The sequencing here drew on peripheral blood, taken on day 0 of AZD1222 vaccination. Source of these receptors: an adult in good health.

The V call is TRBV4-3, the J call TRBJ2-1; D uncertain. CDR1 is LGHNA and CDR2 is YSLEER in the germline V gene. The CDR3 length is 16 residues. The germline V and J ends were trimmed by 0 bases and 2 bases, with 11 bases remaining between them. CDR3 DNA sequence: TGCGCCAGCAGCCAAGATCGGTTGGCTACCTACAATGAGCAGTTCTTC. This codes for CASSQDRLATYNEQFF.

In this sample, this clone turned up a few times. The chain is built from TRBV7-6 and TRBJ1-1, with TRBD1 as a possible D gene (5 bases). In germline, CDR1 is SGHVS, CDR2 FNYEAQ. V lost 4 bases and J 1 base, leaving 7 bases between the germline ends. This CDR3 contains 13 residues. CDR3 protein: CASSSGENTEAFF. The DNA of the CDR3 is TGTGCCAGCAGCTCGGGGGAGAACACTGAAGCTTTCTTT.

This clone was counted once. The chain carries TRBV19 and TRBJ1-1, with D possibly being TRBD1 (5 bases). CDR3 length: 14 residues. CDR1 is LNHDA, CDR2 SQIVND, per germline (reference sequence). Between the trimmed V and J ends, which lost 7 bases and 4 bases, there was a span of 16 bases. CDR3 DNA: TGTGCCAGTACCCCCTGGGGGGGAGGCACTGAAGCTTTCTTT. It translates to CASTPWGGGTEAFF.

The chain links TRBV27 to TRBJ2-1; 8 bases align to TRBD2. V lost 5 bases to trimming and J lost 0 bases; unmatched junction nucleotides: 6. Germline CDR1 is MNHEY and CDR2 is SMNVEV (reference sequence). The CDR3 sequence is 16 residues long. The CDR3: CASSLLAGNSYNEQFF. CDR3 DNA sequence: TGTGCCAGCAGTCTATTAGCGGGAAACTCCTACAATGAGCAGTTCTTC.

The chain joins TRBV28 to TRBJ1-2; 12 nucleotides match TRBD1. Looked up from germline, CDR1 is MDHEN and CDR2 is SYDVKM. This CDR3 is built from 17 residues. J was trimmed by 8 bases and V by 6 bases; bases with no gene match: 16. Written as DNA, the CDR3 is TGTGCCAGCAGCAGTCCCGGGACAGGGGGCGACTCGGGAGGCTACACCTTC. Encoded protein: CASSSPGTGGDSGGYTF.

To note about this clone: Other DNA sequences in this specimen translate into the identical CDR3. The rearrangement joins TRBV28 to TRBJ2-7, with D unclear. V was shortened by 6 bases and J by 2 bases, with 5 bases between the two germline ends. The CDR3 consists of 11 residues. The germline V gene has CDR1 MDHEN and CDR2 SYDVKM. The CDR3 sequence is CASSPAYEQYF. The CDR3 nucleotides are TGTGCCAGCAGCCCCGCCTACGAGCAGTACTTC.

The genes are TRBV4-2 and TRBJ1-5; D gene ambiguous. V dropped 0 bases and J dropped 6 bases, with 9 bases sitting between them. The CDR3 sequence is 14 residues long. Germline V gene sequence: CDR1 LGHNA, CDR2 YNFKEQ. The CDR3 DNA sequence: TGTGCCAGCAGCCAAGACGGGGTGGGTCAGCCCCAGCATTTT. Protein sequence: CASSQDGVGQPQHF.

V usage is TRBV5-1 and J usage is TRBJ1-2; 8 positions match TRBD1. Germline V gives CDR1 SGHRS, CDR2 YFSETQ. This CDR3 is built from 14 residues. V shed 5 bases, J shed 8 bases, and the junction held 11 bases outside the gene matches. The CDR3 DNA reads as TGCGCCAGCAGATCCGACAGGGGTCTCGGGGGCTACACCTTC. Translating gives CASRSDRGLGGYTF. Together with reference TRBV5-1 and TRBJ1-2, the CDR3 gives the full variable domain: KAGVTQTPRYLIKTRGQQVTLSCSPISGHRSVSWYQQTPGQGLQFLFEYFSETQRNKGNFPGRFSGRQFSNSRSEMNVSTLELGDSALYLCASRSDRGLGGYTFGSGTRLTVV.

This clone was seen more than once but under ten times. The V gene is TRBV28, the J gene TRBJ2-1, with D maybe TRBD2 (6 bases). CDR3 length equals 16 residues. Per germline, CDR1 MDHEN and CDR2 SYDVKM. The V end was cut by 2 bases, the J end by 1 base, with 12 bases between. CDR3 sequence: CASSLGGMNSYNEQFF. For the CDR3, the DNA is TGTGCCAGCAGTTTAGGCGGGATGAATTCCTACAATGAGCAGTTCTTC. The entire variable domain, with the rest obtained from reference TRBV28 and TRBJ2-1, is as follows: DVKVTQSSRYLVKRTGEKVFLECVQDMDHENMFWYRQDPGLGLRLIYFSYDVKMKEKGDIPEGYSVSREKKERFSLILESASTNQTSMYLCASSLGGMNSYNEQFFGPGTRLTVL.

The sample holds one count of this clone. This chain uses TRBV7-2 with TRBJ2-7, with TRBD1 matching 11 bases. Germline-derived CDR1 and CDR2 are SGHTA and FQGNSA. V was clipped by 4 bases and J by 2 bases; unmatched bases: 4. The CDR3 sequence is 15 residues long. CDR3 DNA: TGTGCCAGCAGCTGGGGGACAGGGGGGGCCTACGAGCAGTACTTC. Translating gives CASSWGTGGAYEQYF. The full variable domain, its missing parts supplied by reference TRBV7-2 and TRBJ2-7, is GAGVSQSPSNKVTEKGKDVELRCDPISGHTALYWYRQSLGQGLEFLIYFQGNSAPDKSGLPSDRFSAERTGGSVSTLTIQRTQQEDSAVYLCASSWGTGGAYEQYFGPGTRLTVT.

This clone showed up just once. CDR3 DNA sequence: TGTGCCAGCAGTAAGGGACACTCGAACACCGGGGAGCTGTTTTTT. This codes for CASSKGHSNTGELFF. This rearrangement joins TRBV6-5 to TRBJ2-2; D is possibly TRBD1 (6 bases). Germline-derived CDR1 and CDR2 are MNHEY and SVGAGI. Trimming removed 5 bases from V and 0 bases from J, with 10 bases in between. This CDR3 comprises 15 residues.

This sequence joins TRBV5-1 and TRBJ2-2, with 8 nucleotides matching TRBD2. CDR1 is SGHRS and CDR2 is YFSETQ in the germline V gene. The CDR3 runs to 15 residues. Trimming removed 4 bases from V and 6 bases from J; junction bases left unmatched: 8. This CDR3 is CASSPGLVGAGELFF. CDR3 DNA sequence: TGCGCCAGCAGCCCGGGACTAGTAGGAGCCGGGGAGCTGTTTTTT.

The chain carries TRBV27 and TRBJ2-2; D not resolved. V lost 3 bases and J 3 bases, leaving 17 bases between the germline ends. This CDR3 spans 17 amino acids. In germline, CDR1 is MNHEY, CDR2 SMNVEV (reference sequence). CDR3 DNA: TGTGCCAGCAGTTTCAGTATACGAGACGACGACACCGGGGAGCTGTTTTTT. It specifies CASSFSIRDDDTGELFF.

The CDR3 DNA reads as TGTGCCAGCCGGACTAGCGGGAGTTCCGAGCAGTACTTC. Translation: CASRTSGSSEQYF. V is TRBV6-5 and J is TRBJ2-7; 13 bases are a match to TRBD2. V lost 8 bases to trimming and J lost 6 bases; unmatched junction nucleotides: 4. This CDR3 has 13 amino acids. From germline, CDR1 is MNHEY and CDR2 SVGAGI.

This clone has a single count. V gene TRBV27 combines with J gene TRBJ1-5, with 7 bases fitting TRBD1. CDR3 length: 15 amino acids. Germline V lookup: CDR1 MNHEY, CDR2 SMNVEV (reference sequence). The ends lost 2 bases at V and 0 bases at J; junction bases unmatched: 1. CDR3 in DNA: TGTGCCAGCAGTTTAGGGGACAGTAGCAATCAGCCCCAGCATTTT. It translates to CASSLGDSSNQPQHF.

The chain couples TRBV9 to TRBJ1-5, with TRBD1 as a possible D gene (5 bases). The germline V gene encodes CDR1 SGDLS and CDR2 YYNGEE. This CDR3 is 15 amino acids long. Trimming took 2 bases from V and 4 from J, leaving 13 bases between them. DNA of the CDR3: TGTGCCAGCAGCGTCTCGGGGGAGGTAAATCAGCCCCAGCATTTT. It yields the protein CASSVSGEVNQPQHF.

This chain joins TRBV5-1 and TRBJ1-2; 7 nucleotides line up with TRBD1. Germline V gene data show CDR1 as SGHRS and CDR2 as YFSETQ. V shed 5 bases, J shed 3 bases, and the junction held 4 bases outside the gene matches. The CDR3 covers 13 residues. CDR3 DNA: TGCGCCAGCAGTTCCCAGGGGGACTATGGCTACACCTTC. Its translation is CASSSQGDYGYTF.

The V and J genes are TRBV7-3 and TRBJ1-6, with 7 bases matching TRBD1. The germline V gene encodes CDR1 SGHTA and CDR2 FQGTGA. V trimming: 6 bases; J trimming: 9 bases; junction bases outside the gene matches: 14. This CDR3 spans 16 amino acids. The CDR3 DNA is TGTGCCAGCAGTCTTAACCCGACAGGGAGGGGTTCACCCCTCCACTTT. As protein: CASSLNPTGRGSPLHF.

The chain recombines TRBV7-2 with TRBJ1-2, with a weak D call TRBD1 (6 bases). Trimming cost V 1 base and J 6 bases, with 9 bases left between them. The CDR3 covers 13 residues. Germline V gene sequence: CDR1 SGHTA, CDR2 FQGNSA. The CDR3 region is CASSLVSGDGYTF. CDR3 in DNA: TGTGCCAGCAGCTTAGTGTCAGGGGATGGCTACACCTTC.

CDR3 residues: CASSLFSVDSRNTEAFF. In DNA form, the CDR3 reads TGTGCCAGCAGCTTATTTAGCGTGGACAGCCGGAACACTGAAGCTTTCTTT. This rearrangement joins TRBV7-3 to TRBJ1-1; the D gene is possibly TRBD1 (6 bases). The V and J ends lost 2 bases and 1 base respectively, with 17 bases between them. Germline CDR1 SGHTA, CDR2 FQGTGA. The CDR3 extends over 17 amino acids. Filled out from reference TRBV7-3 and TRBJ1-1, the complete variable domain reads GAGVSQTPSNKVTEKGKYVELRCDPISGHTALYWYRQSLGQGPEFLIYFQGTGAADDSGLPNDRFFAVRPEGSVSTLKIQRTERGDSAVYLCASSLFSVDSRNTEAFFGQGTRLTVV.

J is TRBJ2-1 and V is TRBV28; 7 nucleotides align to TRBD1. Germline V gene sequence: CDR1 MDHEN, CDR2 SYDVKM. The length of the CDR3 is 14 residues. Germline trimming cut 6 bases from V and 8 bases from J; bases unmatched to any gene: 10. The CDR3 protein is CASSYLTGLDEQFF. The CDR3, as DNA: TGTGCCAGCAGCTATCTGACAGGGCTCGATGAGCAGTTCTTC.

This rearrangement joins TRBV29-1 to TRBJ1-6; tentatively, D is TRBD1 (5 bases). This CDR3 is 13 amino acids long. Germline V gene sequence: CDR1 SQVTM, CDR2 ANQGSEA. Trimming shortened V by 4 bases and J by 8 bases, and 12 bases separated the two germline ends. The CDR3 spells CSVAGSQDSPLHF. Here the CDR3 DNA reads TGCAGCGTTGCCGGATCACAGGATTCACCCCTCCACTTT.

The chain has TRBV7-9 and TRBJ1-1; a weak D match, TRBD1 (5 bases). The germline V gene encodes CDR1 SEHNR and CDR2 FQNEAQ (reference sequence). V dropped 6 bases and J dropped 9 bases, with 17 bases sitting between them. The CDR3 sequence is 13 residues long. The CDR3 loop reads CASSFLGTEKAFF. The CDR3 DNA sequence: TGTGCCAGCAGTTTCCTAGGGACCGAAAAAGCTTTCTTT.

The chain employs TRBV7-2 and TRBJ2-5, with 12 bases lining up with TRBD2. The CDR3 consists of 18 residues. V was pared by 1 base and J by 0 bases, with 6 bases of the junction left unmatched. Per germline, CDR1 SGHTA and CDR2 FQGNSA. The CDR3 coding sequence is TGTGCCAGCAGCTTAGGGGGACTAGCGGGCCTCAACCAAGAGACCCAGTACTTC. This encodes CASSLGGLAGLNQETQYF. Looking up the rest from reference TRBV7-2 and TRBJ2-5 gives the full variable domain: GAGVSQSPSNKVTEKGKDVELRCDPISGHTALYWYRQSLGQGLEFLIYFQGNSAPDKSGLPSDRFSAERTGGSVSTLTIQRTQQEDSAVYLCASSLGGLAGLNQETQYFGPGTRLLVL.

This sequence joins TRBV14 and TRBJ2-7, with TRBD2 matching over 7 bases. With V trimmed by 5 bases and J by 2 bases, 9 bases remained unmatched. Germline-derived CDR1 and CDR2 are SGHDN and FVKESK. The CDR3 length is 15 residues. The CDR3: CASSDDSGPTYEQYF. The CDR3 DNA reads TGTGCCAGCAGCGATGATAGCGGGCCGACCTACGAGCAGTACTTC.

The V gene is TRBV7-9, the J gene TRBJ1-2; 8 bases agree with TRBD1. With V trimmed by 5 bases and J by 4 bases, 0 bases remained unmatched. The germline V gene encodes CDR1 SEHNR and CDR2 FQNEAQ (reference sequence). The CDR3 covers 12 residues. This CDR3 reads CASSTGGYGYTF. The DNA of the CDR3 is TGTGCCAGCAGCACAGGGGGCTATGGCTACACCTTC.

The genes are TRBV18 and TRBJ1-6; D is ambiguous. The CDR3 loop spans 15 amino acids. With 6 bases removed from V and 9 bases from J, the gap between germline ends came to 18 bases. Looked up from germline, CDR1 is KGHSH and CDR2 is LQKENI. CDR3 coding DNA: TGTGCCAGCTCGGCGGACGGAGGGTGGGTTTCACCCCTCCACTTT. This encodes CASSADGGWVSPLHF.

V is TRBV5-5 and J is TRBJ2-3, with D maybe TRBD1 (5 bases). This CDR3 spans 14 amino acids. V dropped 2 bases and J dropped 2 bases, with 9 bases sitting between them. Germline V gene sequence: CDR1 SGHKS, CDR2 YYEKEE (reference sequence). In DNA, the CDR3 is TGTGCCAGCAGCTTTCGACAGCTCACAGATACGCAGTATTTT. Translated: CASSFRQLTDTQYF.

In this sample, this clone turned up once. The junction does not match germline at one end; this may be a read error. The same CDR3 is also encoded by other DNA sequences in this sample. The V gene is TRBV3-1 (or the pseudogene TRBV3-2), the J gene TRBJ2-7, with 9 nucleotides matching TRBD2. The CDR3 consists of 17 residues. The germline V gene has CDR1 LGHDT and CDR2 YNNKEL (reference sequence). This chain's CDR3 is CASSQGLAGGDAGEQYF. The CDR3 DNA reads TGCGCCAGCAGCCAAGGCCTCGCGGGGGGGGACGCCGGCGAGCAGTACTTC.